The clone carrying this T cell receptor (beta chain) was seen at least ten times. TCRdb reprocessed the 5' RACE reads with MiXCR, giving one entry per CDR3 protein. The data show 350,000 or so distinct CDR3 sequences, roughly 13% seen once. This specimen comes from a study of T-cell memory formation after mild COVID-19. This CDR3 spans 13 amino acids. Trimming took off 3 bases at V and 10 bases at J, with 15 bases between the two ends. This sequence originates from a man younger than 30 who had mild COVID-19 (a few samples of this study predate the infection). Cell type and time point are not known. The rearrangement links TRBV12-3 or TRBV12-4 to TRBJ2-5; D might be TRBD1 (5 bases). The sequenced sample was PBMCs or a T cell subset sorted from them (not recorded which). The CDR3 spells CASSLGQGLNQYF. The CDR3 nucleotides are TGTGCCAGCAGTTTGGGGCAGGGCCTGAACCAGTACTTC.